The rows below give T cell receptor beta chains drawn from one sample of a study of CD8+ T cells in alopecia areata. Clones were read by immunoSEQ multiplex PCR, and TCRdb kept only the in-frame ones, dropping some. This sample has about 110,000 clones, with about 50% found just once. Sequenced material: NKG2D-low CD8+ T cells sorted from blood. These receptors were collected from a human donor with alopecia areata. The conserved cysteine and the conserved F or W are not part of the CDR3 here. Fields, in order: CDR3 protein, V gene, CDR3 length, J gene.

CDR3: SAMNTEAF; V: TRBV20-1; length: 8; J: TRBJ1-1
CDR3: ASSPVGTTYEQY; V: TRBV18; length: 12; J: TRBJ2-7
CDR3: ASSSGTSGPRNEQF; V: TRBV13; length: 14; J: TRBJ2-1
CDR3: ASSYPSTSADTDTQY; V: TRBV7-8; length: 15; J: TRBJ2-3
CDR3: ASSLDSETQY; V: TRBV7-2; length: 10; J: TRBJ2-5
CDR3: ASSTPAGTTGELF; V: TRBV28; length: 13; J: TRBJ2-2
CDR3: ASSTQPRLETQY; V: TRBV27; length: 12; J: TRBJ2-5
CDR3: ASSSGQYGTYEQY; V: TRBV27; length: 13; J: TRBJ2-7
CDR3: ASSGGGRNEYGYT; V: TRBV5-1; length: 13; J: TRBJ1-2
CDR3: ASSEFQGPYYGYT; V: TRBV2; length: 13; J: TRBJ1-2
CDR3: ASSIRTGGNYEQY; V: TRBV19; length: 13; J: TRBJ2-7
CDR3: ASAPGSYEQY; V: TRBV11-2; length: 10; J: TRBJ2-7
CDR3: ASSDRGSNTEAF; V: TRBV27; length: 12; J: TRBJ1-1
CDR3: ASSVDRGYGYT; V: TRBV9; length: 11; J: TRBJ1-2
CDR3: ATTDGTGELF; V: TRBV27; length: 10; J: TRBJ2-2
CDR3: ASSHSGDGTFNYGYT; V: TRBV9; length: 15; J: TRBJ1-2
CDR3: ATSRGETALAKNIQY; V: TRBV15; length: 15; J: TRBJ2-4
CDR3: ASSVGQGIQPQH; V: TRBV2; length: 12; J: TRBJ1-5
CDR3: ASSFQGESNQPQH; V: TRBV28; length: 13; J: TRBJ1-5
CDR3: ASSFYGEITGELF; V: TRBV27; length: 13; J: TRBJ2-2
CDR3: ASSFGTSGNNEQF; V: TRBV11-1; length: 13; J: TRBJ2-1
CDR3: ASSPDSAYEQY; V: TRBV10-2; length: 11; J: TRBJ2-7
CDR3: SVEDSTAGLANSYEQY; V: TRBV29-1; length: 16; J: TRBJ2-7
CDR3: ASSREGHTYSGANVLT; V: TRBV5-6; length: 16; J: TRBJ2-6
CDR3: ASSGSGSGDYNEQF; V: TRBV11-2; length: 14; J: TRBJ2-1
CDR3: ASSLGRPRLQTQPQH; V: TRBV5-1; length: 15; J: TRBJ1-5
CDR3: ASSSGTSGKWGEQF; V: TRBV13; length: 14; J: TRBJ2-1
CDR3: ASSGDHGLRSQETQY; V: TRBV23-1; length: 15; J: TRBJ2-5
CDR3: ASSQELADNYEQY; V: TRBV4-1; length: 13; J: TRBJ2-7
CDR3: ASSPRISSYEQY; V: TRBV5-1; length: 12; J: TRBJ2-7
CDR3: ASSLALLTVGGPGNYNEQF; V: TRBV7-2; length: 19; J: TRBJ2-1
CDR3: ASSSGKVGPGELF; V: TRBV5-1; length: 13; J: TRBJ2-2
CDR3: ASCTGHPNTEAF; V: TRBV28; length: 12; J: TRBJ1-1
CDR3: ASSPGLAGVYLYNEQF; V: TRBV7-9; length: 16; J: TRBJ2-1
CDR3: ASGNGGDEQF; V: TRBV27; length: 10; J: TRBJ2-1
CDR3: ASRSSTGSFYGYT; V: TRBV28; length: 13; J: TRBJ1-2
CDR3: ASSLVVRDYYNEQF; V: TRBV28; length: 14; J: TRBJ2-1
CDR3: ASSLVLAGVNEQY; V: TRBV11-2; length: 13; J: TRBJ2-7
CDR3: ASQFPTGELF; V: TRBV13; length: 10; J: TRBJ2-2
CDR3: ASSLRGNPAYEQY; V: TRBV7-9; length: 13; J: TRBJ2-7
CDR3: AWSTAEGSYNEQF; V: TRBV30; length: 13; J: TRBJ2-1
CDR3: ASSLSSPSGRRDTQY; V: TRBV27; length: 15; J: TRBJ2-3
CDR3: AIRSQGDQETQY; V: TRBV10-3; length: 12; J: TRBJ2-5
CDR3: ASSLGGNEQF; V: TRBV27; length: 10; J: TRBJ2-1
CDR3: ASSYGSHYEQY; V: TRBV28; length: 11; J: TRBJ2-7
CDR3: ASSFYRTPAETQY; V: TRBV28; length: 13; J: TRBJ2-5
CDR3: ASSRGVNQPQH; V: TRBV7-8; length: 11; J: TRBJ1-5
CDR3: ASKKGNTEAF; V: TRBV19; length: 10; J: TRBJ1-1